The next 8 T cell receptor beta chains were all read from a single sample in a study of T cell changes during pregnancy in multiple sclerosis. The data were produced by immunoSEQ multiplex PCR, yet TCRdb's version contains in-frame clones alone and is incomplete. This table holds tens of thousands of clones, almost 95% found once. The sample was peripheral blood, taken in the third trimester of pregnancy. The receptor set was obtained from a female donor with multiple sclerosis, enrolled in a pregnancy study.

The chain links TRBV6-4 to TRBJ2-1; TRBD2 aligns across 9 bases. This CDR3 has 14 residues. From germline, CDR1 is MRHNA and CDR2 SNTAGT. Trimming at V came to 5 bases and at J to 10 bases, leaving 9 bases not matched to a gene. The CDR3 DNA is TGTGCCAGCAGTACTAGCGGGTCAGTCGGCGAGCAGTTCTTC. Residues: CASSTSGSVGEQFF.

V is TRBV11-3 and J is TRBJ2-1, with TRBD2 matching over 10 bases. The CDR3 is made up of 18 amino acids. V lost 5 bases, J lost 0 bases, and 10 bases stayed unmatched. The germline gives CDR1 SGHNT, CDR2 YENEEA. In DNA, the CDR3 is TGTGCCAGCAGCGCACTAGCGGGAACCCGGTACTCCTACAATGAGCAGTTCTTC. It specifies CASSALAGTRYSYNEQFF.

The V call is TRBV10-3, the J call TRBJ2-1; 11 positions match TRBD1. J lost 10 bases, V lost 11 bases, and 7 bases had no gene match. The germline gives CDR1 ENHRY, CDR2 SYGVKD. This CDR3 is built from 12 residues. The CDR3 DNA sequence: TGTGCCGCCCGGACAGGGGGCGGGGAGCAGTTCTTC. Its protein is CAARTGGGEQFF.

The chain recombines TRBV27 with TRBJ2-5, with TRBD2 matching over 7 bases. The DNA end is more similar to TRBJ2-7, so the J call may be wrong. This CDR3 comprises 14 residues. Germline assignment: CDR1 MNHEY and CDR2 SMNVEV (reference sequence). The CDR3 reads CASSSREETYEQYF. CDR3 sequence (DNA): TGTGCCAGCAGTTCCCGGGAGGAAACCTACGAGCAGTACTTC.

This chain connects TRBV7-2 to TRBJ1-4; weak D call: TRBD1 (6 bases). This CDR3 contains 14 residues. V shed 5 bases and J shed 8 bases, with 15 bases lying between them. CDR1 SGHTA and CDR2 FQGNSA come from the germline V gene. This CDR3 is CASSPSQGWEKLFF. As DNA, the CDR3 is TGTGCCAGCAGCCCGTCCCAGGGGTGGGAAAAACTGTTTTTT.

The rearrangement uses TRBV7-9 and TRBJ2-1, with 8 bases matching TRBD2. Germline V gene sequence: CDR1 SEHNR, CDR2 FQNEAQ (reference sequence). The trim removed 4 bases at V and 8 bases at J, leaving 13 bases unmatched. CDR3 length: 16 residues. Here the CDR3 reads CASSSVAGSFRDEQFF. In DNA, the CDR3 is TGTGCCAGCAGCTCCGTAGCGGGGAGTTTTAGGGATGAGCAGTTCTTC.

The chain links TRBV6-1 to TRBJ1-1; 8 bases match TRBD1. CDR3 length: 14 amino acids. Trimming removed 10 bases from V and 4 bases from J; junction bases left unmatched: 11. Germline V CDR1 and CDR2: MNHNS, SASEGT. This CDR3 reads CANTDRGGSTEAFF. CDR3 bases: TGTGCCAATACCGACAGGGGAGGAAGCACTGAAGCTTTCTTT.

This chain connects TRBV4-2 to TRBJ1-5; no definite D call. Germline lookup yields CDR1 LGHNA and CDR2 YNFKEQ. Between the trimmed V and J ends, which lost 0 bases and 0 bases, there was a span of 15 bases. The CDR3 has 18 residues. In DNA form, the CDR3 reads TGTGCCAGCAGCCAAGAGGTCCCCGGTTCCTATAGCAATCAGCCCCAGCATTTT. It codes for CASSQEVPGSYSNQPQHF.